What follows are 24 T cell receptor beta chains derived from one specimen sequenced in a study of blood T cell repertoires in COVID-19. Sequenced by immunoSEQ multiplex PCR; TCRdb stores in-frame clones only, minus some. The profile shows roughly 260,000 clones, more than 85% of them singletons. The sequencing sample was made of peripheral blood. These receptors all stem from a person between 18 and 30 years old with COVID-19, enrolled during active disease.

The chain couples TRBV2 to TRBJ2-7, with TRBD1 matching over 8 bases. The germline V gene encodes CDR1 SNHLY and CDR2 FYNNEI. Trimming removed 7 bases from V and 4 bases from J; junction bases left unmatched: 9. The CDR3 spans 14 residues. This CDR3 reads CASNTGGAQYEQYF. The CDR3 nucleotides are TGTGCCAGCAACACAGGGGGAGCTCAGTACGAGCAGTACTTC. Filled out from reference TRBV2 and TRBJ2-7, the complete variable domain reads EPEVTQTPSHQVTQMGQEVILRCVPISNHLYFYWYRQILGQKVEFLVSFYNNEISEKSEIFDDQFSVERPDGSNFTLKIRSTKLEDSAMYFCASNTGGAQYEQYFGPGTRLTVT.

J is TRBJ2-6 and V is TRBV27; 11 bases are a match to TRBD1. Germline V gene lookup returns CDR1 MNHEY and CDR2 SMNVEV (reference sequence). The J segment lost 11 bases and the V segment lost 6 bases, leaving 3 bases of the junction unmatched. The CDR3 sequence is 13 residues long. The CDR3 DNA sequence: TGTGCCAGCAGCCGGGACAGGGGGGACGTCCTGACTTTC. Encoded protein: CASSRDRGDVLTF.

The CDR3 sequence is CASSLIGSSYNEQFF. CDR3 in DNA: TGTGCCAGCAGCTTGATTGGGAGCTCCTACAATGAGCAGTTCTTC. V is TRBV5-4 and J is TRBJ2-1, with a possible D match to TRBD2 (5 bases). This CDR3 spans 15 amino acids. Trimming removed 1 base at V and 0 bases at J, with 8 bases between. Per the germline V gene, CDR1 is SGHNT and CDR2 is YYREEE (reference sequence).

The chain has TRBV27 and TRBJ1-5; D not resolved. Per germline, CDR1 MNHEY and CDR2 SMNVEV (reference sequence). V lost 4 bases and J 2 bases, leaving 6 bases between the germline ends. This CDR3 is 13 amino acids long. CDR3 protein: CASSSRGNQPQHF. CDR3 bases: TGTGCCAGCAGTTCTCGGGGCAATCAGCCCCAGCATTTT.

This clone showed up just once. V and J are TRBV15 and TRBJ2-7; the match to TRBD2 covers 8 bases. CDR1 and CDR2 (germline): LNHNV, YYDKDF (reference sequence). There are 15 residues in the CDR3. The ends lost 1 base at V and 4 bases at J; junction bases unmatched: 6. The CDR3 is CATSRAPGGIYEQYF. The DNA of the CDR3 is TGTGCCACCAGCAGAGCCCCGGGAGGGATTTACGAGCAGTACTTC.

This chain links TRBV5-1 with TRBJ1-1; no clear D. Looked up from germline, CDR1 is SGHRS and CDR2 is YFSETQ. CDR3 length equals 14 residues. Trimming removed 0 bases from V and 1 base from J, with 7 bases in between. This CDR3 reads CASSLAQTNTEAFF. Written as DNA, the CDR3 is TGCGCCAGCAGCTTGGCACAGACGAACACTGAAGCTTTCTTT.

The CDR3 nucleotides are TGCGCCAGCAGCTTGGCGGGACAAGCCTACGAGCAGTACTTC. Encoded protein: CASSLAGQAYEQYF. The chain links TRBV5-1 to TRBJ2-7; D is possibly TRBD1 (6 bases). Germline CDR1 reads SGHRS; CDR2 reads YFSETQ. The CDR3 covers 14 residues. The V end was cut by 0 bases, the J end by 2 bases, with 9 bases between.

The rearrangement links TRBV11-2 to TRBJ2-2; possible D gene TRBD2, 6 bases. This CDR3 is 17 amino acids long. Germline CDR1 SGHAT, CDR2 FQNNGV. The V and J ends lost 4 bases and 2 bases respectively, with 17 bases between them. CDR3 sequence reads: CASSSPRGEDNTGELFF. The CDR3 region has the DNA TGTGCCAGCAGCTCGCCCAGAGGGGAGGACAACACCGGGGAGCTGTTTTTT.

The gene calls are TRBV30 and TRBJ2-7; D might be TRBD1 (6 bases). The V end lost 0 bases, the J end lost 5 bases, and 11 bases lay between the germline ends. The CDR3 is 13 amino acids. CDR1 GTSNPN and CDR2 SVGIG come from the germline V gene (reference sequence). The CDR3 sequence: CAWSVAGAHEQYF. CDR3 DNA: TGTGCCTGGAGTGTGGCAGGGGCACACGAGCAGTACTTC. Full variable domain (outside the CDR3, taken from reference TRBV30 and TRBJ2-7): SQTIHQWPATLVQPVGSPLSLECTVEGTSNPNLYWYRQAAGRGLQLLFYSVGIGQISSEVPQNLSASRPQDRQFILSSKKLLLSDSGFYLCAWSVAGAHEQYFGPGTRLTVT.

This chain connects TRBV6-2 or TRBV6-3 to TRBJ2-7; D is possibly TRBD1 (6 bases). The V gene lost 6 bases and the J gene lost 3 bases, with 12 bases spanning the gap. CDR3 length: 13 amino acids. Germline assignment: CDR1 MNHEY and CDR2 SVGEGT. DNA for the CDR3: TGTGCCAGCAGCTCAGGGGTATACTACGAGCAGTACTTC. It is translated as CASSSGVYYEQYF.

CDR3 in DNA: TGTGCCAGCAGCTTAGCCTCCTCCATGGAGCTGTTTAACTATGGCTACACCTTC. Protein sequence: CASSLASSMELFNYGYTF. The chain recombines TRBV7-9 with TRBJ1-2, with D uncertain. There are 18 residues in the CDR3. Per the germline V gene, CDR1 is SEHNR and CDR2 is FQNEAQ (reference sequence). Between the trimmed V and J ends, which lost 0 bases and 1 base, there was a span of 18 bases.

V is TRBV28 and J is TRBJ1-1, with 7 nucleotides matching TRBD1. This CDR3 has 15 amino acids. CDR1 is MDHEN, CDR2 SYDVKM, per germline. V trimming: 5 bases; J trimming: 1 base; junction bases outside the gene matches: 7. The CDR3 loop is CASSVLQGSNTEAFF. The CDR3 DNA reads TGTGCCAGCAGTGTCCTACAGGGGTCGAACACTGAAGCTTTCTTT.

The chain is built from TRBV7-9 and TRBJ1-3; 8 bases are shared with TRBD1. Germline V gene lookup returns CDR1 SEHNR and CDR2 FQNEAQ (reference sequence). J was trimmed by 4 bases and V by 6 bases; bases with no gene match: 11. This CDR3 is built from 16 residues. The DNA for the CDR3 is TGTGCCAGCAGTTCTACAGGGGGAATAGGGGGAAACACCATATATTTT. Translating gives CASSSTGGIGGNTIYF.

The rearrangement links TRBV27 to TRBJ2-7; D may be TRBD1 (6 bases). CDR3 length: 12 residues. V lost 8 bases to trimming and J lost 9 bases, with 17 bases between them. Per germline, CDR1 MNHEY and CDR2 SMNVEV (reference sequence). In nucleotides, the CDR3 is TGTGCCAGCTCGGACAGATCGAGGGGGCAGTACTTC. This gives the protein CASSDRSRGQYF.

The chain links TRBV29-1 to TRBJ2-1, with D hard to call. This CDR3 has 15 residues. The V gene lost 5 bases and the J gene lost 0 bases, with 14 bases spanning the gap. Germline V gene data show CDR1 as SQVTM and CDR2 as ANQGSEA. CDR3 in DNA: TGCAGCGTTAAAGGTCTGTCTAGCTCCTACAATGAGCAGTTCTTC. As protein: CSVKGLSSSYNEQFF.

The V call is TRBV6-4, the J call TRBJ1-6, with a weak D call TRBD1 (6 bases). V was trimmed by 8 bases and J by 7 bases, leaving 15 bases between them. The length of the CDR3 is 14 residues. Germline lookup yields CDR1 MRHNA and CDR2 SNTAGT. DNA of the CDR3: TGTGCCAGCCCTGACAGGAATAACAATTCACCCCTCCACTTT. Translating gives CASPDRNNNSPLHF.

The chain uses TRBV6-2 or TRBV6-3 and TRBJ2-7; D call uncertain. V gave up 5 bases and J gave up 4 bases, with 9 bases separating them. The germline CDR1 and CDR2 sequences are MNHEY and SVGEGT. This CDR3 comprises 12 residues. The CDR3 region has the DNA TGTGCCAGCAGTCCGACTCCTTACGAGCAGTACTTC. Protein sequence: CASSPTPYEQYF.

Only one count was recorded for this clone. The chain combines TRBV28 with TRBJ2-1, with 8 bases identical to TRBD2. After removal of 5 bases from V and 4 bases from J, the junction contained 16 bases not matched to a gene. The V gene's germline CDR1 is MDHEN and CDR2 SYDVKM. The CDR3 contains 18 residues. CDR3 in amino acids: CASSADYRRREGYNEQFF. In DNA, the CDR3 is TGTGCCAGCAGTGCCGACTATCGCCGACGGGAGGGGTACAATGAGCAGTTCTTC.

CDR3 sequence reads: CASGPNNEQFF. The CDR3 region has the DNA TGTGCCAGTGGGCCTAACAATGAGCAGTTCTTC. This chain links TRBV9 with TRBJ2-1; no clear D. This CDR3 contains 11 residues. Germline V gene sequence: CDR1 SGDLS, CDR2 YYNGEE. Trimming shortened V by 8 bases and J by 5 bases, and 8 bases separated the two germline ends.

CDR3 amino acids: CASSFTGDEQYF. DNA of the CDR3: TGTGCCAGCAGCTTCACAGGAGACGAGCAGTACTTC. The rearrangement uses TRBV27 and TRBJ2-7; D perhaps matches TRBD1 (5 bases). This CDR3 region has 12 residues. Germline V CDR1 and CDR2: MNHEY, SMNVEV (reference sequence). Deletions cut 6 bases from V and 5 bases from J, with 11 bases between.

The chain is built from TRBV5-1 and TRBJ2-7; D not resolved. Germline CDR1 SGHRS, CDR2 YFSETQ. The V end lost 4 bases, the J end lost 1 base, and 15 bases lay between the germline ends. This CDR3 spans 15 amino acids. The CDR3 loop reads CASSPSFSPSYEQYF. The CDR3 DNA sequence: TGCGCCAGCAGCCCCTCGTTTTCTCCTTCCTACGAGCAGTACTTC.

The V gene is TRBV19, the J gene TRBJ1-4; 10 bases map to TRBD1. After removal of 4 bases from V and 0 bases from J, the junction contained 2 bases not matched to a gene. Germline V lookup: CDR1 LNHDA, CDR2 SQIVND (reference sequence). The CDR3 is 16 amino acids. CDR3 region: CASSTGQGATNEKLFF. CDR3 sequence (DNA): TGTGCCAGTAGTACCGGACAGGGGGCAACTAATGAAAAACTGTTTTTT.

This chain joins TRBV5-1 and TRBJ1-4, with D perhaps matching TRBD1 (5 bases). With 0 bases removed from V and 8 bases from J, the gap between germline ends came to 14 bases. Germline V gene data show CDR1 as SGHRS and CDR2 as YFSETQ. The CDR3 spans 15 residues. The CDR3 DNA reads as TGCGCCAGCAGCTTGGAGGGACTCCAGGTCGAAAAACTGTTTTTT. This translates into CASSLEGLQVEKLFF. The full variable domain, its missing parts supplied by reference TRBV5-1 and TRBJ1-4, is KAGVTQTPRYLIKTRGQQVTLSCSPISGHRSVSWYQQTPGQGLQFLFEYFSETQRNKGNFPGRFSGRQFSNSRSEMNVSTLELGDSALYLCASSLEGLQVEKLFFGSGTQLSVL.

The J gene is TRBJ1-1, the V gene TRBV11-2; no reliable D call. The germline V gene has CDR1 SGHAT and CDR2 FQNNGV. Trimming removed 6 bases from V and 4 bases from J, with 12 bases in between. The CDR3 totals 13 residues. CDR3 coding DNA: TGTGCCAGCAGTCTTGGGCCAGGCACTGAAGCTTTCTTT. Amino acid sequence: CASSLGPGTEAFF.